The entry below gives a single T cell receptor beta chain sequence along with its context. No antigen is known for it. This entry belongs to a study of T cell responses to AZD1222 COVID-19 vaccine. Between the trimmed V and J ends, which lost 4 bases and 5 bases, there was a span of 23 bases. Germline CDR1 and CDR2: MGHDK and SYGVNS. This CDR3 is built from 18 residues. Produced via immunoSEQ multiplex PCR; TCRdb's table is partial and in-frame only. This table holds 150,000 to 200,000 clones, 90% to 95% found once. Study findings and constraints: Distributed over spike, vaccine-associated CD4 TCRs predominated at 160-218 and 743-854.

The chain combines TRBV25-1 with TRBJ2-2; TRBD1 or TRBD2 may be the D gene (5 bases each). The receptor was derived from an adult who received the AZD1222 COVID-19 vaccine. The material was peripheral blood, obtained 28 days after the second AZD1222 dose. CDR3: CASSATPGTEGRTGELFF. CDR3 DNA sequence: TGTGCCAGCAGTGCAACCCCCGGGACCGAGGGTCGGACCGGGGAGCTGTTTTTT.